The 19 T cell receptor beta chains below all came from one sample that was sequenced in a study of OX40 agonist ivuxolimab in advanced cancers. Generated by immunoSEQ multiplex PCR, the TCRdb table keeps only in-frame clones and is missing some. The sample has tens of thousands of clones; 91% are singletons. The sequencing used CD4+ or CD8+ T cells sorted from blood, collected in a trial of the OX40 agonist ivuxolimab. These receptors all stem from an adult with an advanced solid tumor such as melanoma, head and neck, liver or kidney cancer.

The rearrangement uses TRBV28 and TRBJ2-3, with D uncertain. V was trimmed by 4 bases and J by 6 bases, leaving 20 bases between them. The CDR3 is 16 amino acids. Germline loops: CDR1 MDHEN, CDR2 SYDVKM. For the CDR3, the DNA is TGTGCCAGCAGTTACCCCCGGCAGCAAATCCGGGATACGCAGTATTTT. This sequence encodes CASSYPRQQIRDTQYF.

The rearrangement links TRBV28 to TRBJ1-5; D call uncertain. Per the germline V gene, CDR1 is MDHEN and CDR2 is SYDVKM. Trimming cost V 3 bases and J 1 base, with 10 bases left between them. The CDR3 runs to 15 residues. In nucleotides, the CDR3 is TGTGCCAGCAGTTTCCGGCTAGGCAGCAATCAGCCCCAGCATTTT. This gives the protein CASSFRLGSNQPQHF.

The chain carries TRBV10-3 and TRBJ2-1; 7 nucleotides align to TRBD2. CDR1 is ENHRY, CDR2 SYGVKD, per germline. Trimming removed 8 bases from V and 3 bases from J; junction bases left unmatched: 10. The CDR3 has 15 residues. CDR3 nucleotides: TGTGCCATCTGGCCGGGGGGACGCCTCTACAATGAGCAGTTCTTC. Its protein product is CAIWPGGRLYNEQFF.

The rearrangement joins TRBV6-1 to TRBJ1-4; D not certain. CDR1 and CDR2 from the germline V gene are MNHNS and SASEGT. V shed 0 bases and J shed 4 bases, with 9 bases lying between them. This CDR3 contains 15 residues. The CDR3 here is CASSEARRGNEKLFF. CDR3 nucleotides: TGTGCCAGCAGTGAAGCCCGACGGGGTAATGAAAAACTGTTTTTT.

The chain employs TRBV5-1 and TRBJ2-1; 9 bases map to TRBD2. With 6 bases clipped from V and 5 bases from J, the junction kept 6 bases outside the gene matches. CDR1 is SGHRS and CDR2 is YFSETQ in the germline V gene. This CDR3 region has 14 residues. CDR3 DNA: TGCGCCAGCACCCCTAGCGGGAATCACAATGAGCAGTTCTTC. This translates into CASTPSGNHNEQFF.

The chain carries TRBV7-9 and TRBJ2-2; D is perhaps TRBD1 or TRBD2 (6 bases each). V lost 5 bases and J lost 2, with 15 bases in between. The germline V gene encodes CDR1 SEHNR and CDR2 FQNEAQ (reference sequence). The CDR3 has 16 amino acids. CDR3 nucleotide sequence: TGTGCCAGCAGCCCGACTGGAGGGGGAAACACCGGGGAGCTGTTTTTT. Translation gives CASSPTGGGNTGELFF. Using reference TRBV7-9 and TRBJ2-2 for the parts outside the CDR3, the full variable domain is DTGVSQNPRHKITKRGQNVTFRCDPISEHNRLYWYRQTLGQGPEFLTYFQNEAQLEKSRLLSDRFSAERPKGSFSTLEIQRTEQGDSAMYLCASSPTGGGNTGELFFGEGSRLTVL.

The chain carries TRBV18 and TRBJ2-7; 9 bases line up with TRBD1. CDR3 length equals 15 residues. The germline gives CDR1 KGHSH, CDR2 LQKENI. The trim removed 3 bases at V and 3 bases at J, leaving 6 bases unmatched. In DNA, the CDR3 is TGTGCCAGCTCACCCGAGGGGACAGGGTACTACGAGCAGTACTTC. Protein product: CASSPEGTGYYEQYF.

This chain joins TRBV6-6 and TRBJ2-7, with a tentative D call TRBD2 (5 bases). The CDR3 is made up of 13 amino acids. CDR1 is MNHNY, CDR2 SVGAGI, per germline (reference sequence). Trimming stripped 3 bases from V and 5 bases from J, with 11 bases between. CDR3 region: CASSYTGINEQYF. The CDR3 DNA follows: TGTGCCAGCAGTTATACGGGGATTAACGAGCAGTACTTC.

V usage is TRBV14 and J usage is TRBJ2-1, with 7 nucleotides matching TRBD2. The CDR3 consists of 18 residues. The germline V gene has CDR1 SGHDN and CDR2 FVKESK. V shed 0 bases, J shed 5 bases, and the junction held 13 bases outside the gene matches. CDR3 amino acids: CASSQDTWSAGVDNEQFF. CDR3 nucleotides: TGTGCCAGCAGCCAAGATACGTGGAGCGCGGGAGTGGACAATGAGCAGTTCTTC. Together with reference TRBV14 and TRBJ2-1, the CDR3 gives the full variable domain: EAGVTQFPSHSVIEKGQTVTLRCDPISGHDNLYWYRRVMGKEIKFLLHFVKESKQDESGMPNNRFLAERTGGTYSTLKVQPAELEDSGVYFCASSQDTWSAGVDNEQFFGPGTRLTVL.

This sequence joins TRBV4-3 and TRBJ2-1; D may be TRBD2 (6 bases). Germline assignment: CDR1 LGHNA and CDR2 YSLEER. The V and J ends lost 0 bases and 15 bases respectively, with 15 bases between them. This CDR3 has 13 amino acids. CDR3 region: CASSQERRGPRFF. CDR3 coding DNA: TGCGCCAGCAGCCAAGAGAGGAGGGGCCCGCGGTTCTTC.

The chain is built from TRBV4-3 and TRBJ2-7; 10 bases line up with TRBD2. V trimming: 1 base; J trimming: 2 bases; junction bases outside the gene matches: 2. Germline CDR1 is LGHNA and CDR2 is YSLEER. The CDR3 has 15 residues. The CDR3 nucleotides read TGCGCCAGCAGCCAAGGAGCGGGAGGGCCCTACGAGCAGTACTTC. This translates into CASSQGAGGPYEQYF.

V is TRBV5-6 and J is TRBJ2-2; the match to TRBD1 covers 7 bases. V dropped 0 bases and J dropped 1; count of bases not matched to a gene: 3. Germline lookup yields CDR1 SGHDT and CDR2 YYEEEE. The CDR3 is made up of 16 amino acids. CDR3 sequence: CASSLGWTGNTGELFF. Written as DNA, the CDR3 is TGTGCCAGCAGCTTGGGATGGACAGGGAACACCGGGGAGCTGTTTTTT.

V gene TRBV4-3 combines with J gene TRBJ2-7; TRBD2 matches at 9 bases. The CDR3 consists of 17 residues. The ends lost 4 bases at V and 0 bases at J; junction bases unmatched: 10. Looked up from germline, CDR1 is LGHNA and CDR2 is YSLEER. This CDR3 is CASSLGSLAGASYEQYF. Written as DNA, the CDR3 is TGCGCCAGCAGCCTTGGGAGCTTAGCGGGAGCCTCCTACGAGCAGTACTTC.

The count of this clone is one. The rearrangement uses TRBV4-1 and TRBJ2-5; 10 bases map to TRBD2. Germline-derived CDR1 and CDR2 are MGHRA and YSYEKL. V was clipped by 3 bases and J by 2 bases; unmatched bases: 3. The CDR3 has 15 amino acids. The CDR3 protein is CASSHGLAEQETQYF. DNA for the CDR3: TGCGCCAGCAGCCATGGACTAGCGGAACAAGAGACCCAGTACTTC.

The rearrangement links TRBV4-1 to TRBJ2-1, with 13 positions matching TRBD2. Germline V gene data show CDR1 as MGHRA and CDR2 as YSYEKL. The CDR3 loop spans 16 amino acids. After removal of 0 bases from V and 7 bases from J, the junction contained 3 bases not matched to a gene. DNA of the CDR3: TGCGCCAGCAGCCAAGACAGGACTAGCGGGAGTAATGAGCAGTTCTTC. Amino acid sequence: CASSQDRTSGSNEQFF.

This clone was counted once. The chain employs TRBV27 and TRBJ2-1; a weak D match, TRBD2 (5 bases). CDR1 MNHEY and CDR2 SMNVEV come from the germline V gene (reference sequence). V lost 3 bases and J lost 3, with 9 bases in between. This CDR3 comprises 14 residues. CDR3 bases: TGTGCCAGCAGTTTTGCCGCGGGCTACAATGAGCAGTTCTTC. Its protein is CASSFAAGYNEQFF.

Concerning this clone: Other nucleotide sequences in the sample specify the same CDR3. The chain employs TRBV6-1 and TRBJ2-7; TRBD2 might be the D (6 bases). The CDR3 is 13 amino acids. Germline V lookup: CDR1 MNHNS, CDR2 SASEGT. The germline V and J ends were trimmed by 7 bases and 4 bases, with 14 bases remaining between them. In DNA, the CDR3 is TGTGCCAGCATCGGGAGAAATAGTTACGAGCAGTACTTC. It translates to CASIGRNSYEQYF.

The chain employs TRBV11-2 and TRBJ2-7; 8 bases line up with TRBD1. From germline, CDR1 is SGHAT and CDR2 FQNNGV. This CDR3 has 14 amino acids. Trimming at V came to 4 bases and at J to 0 bases, leaving 2 bases not matched to a gene. The CDR3 DNA is TGTGCCAGCAGCTACGGACAGGGCTCCTACGAGCAGTACTTC. Protein sequence: CASSYGQGSYEQYF. The variable domain in full, with the rest retrieved from reference TRBV11-2 and TRBJ2-7, is EAGVAQSPRYKIIEKRQSVAFWCNPISGHATLYWYQQILGQGPKLLIQFQNNGVVDDSQLPKDRFSAERLKGVDSTLKIQPAKLEDSAVYLCASSYGQGSYEQYFGPGTRLTVT.

The rearrangement joins TRBV19 to TRBJ2-7; possible D gene TRBD2, 5 bases. Germline V gene sequence: CDR1 LNHDA, CDR2 SQIVND (reference sequence). V dropped 3 bases and J dropped 7 bases, with 10 bases sitting between them. The CDR3 consists of 12 residues. CDR3 in DNA: TGTGCCAGTAGTATGACCGGCGGGGAGCAGTACTTC. Translation: CASSMTGGEQYF.